This T cell receptor beta chain was documented in a study of CD8+ T cells in alopecia areata. Study results and caveats: Higher clonality was seen in lesional scalp than in normal scalp, especially in alopecia totalis/universalis.

With regard to this clone: Its antigen is as yet unknown.

Extracted RNA was reverse transcribed into cDNA, the sequencing template. Measured with immunoSEQ multiplex PCR; TCRdb has only the in-frame clones, and not every one. Seen here are around 150,000 clones, roughly 60% observed once, and the top ten hold around 34%. Sequences were obtained from CD8+ T cells sorted from blood. The TCR sequence derives from a human donor in good health.

The CDR3 coding sequence is TGTGCCAGCAGCCAAGGCCCGGGACAGGCTTACAATGAGCAGTTCTTC. Residues: CASSQGPGQAYNEQFF. The chain carries TRBV11-2 and TRBJ2-1; 8 bases are a match to TRBD1. The CDR3 length is 16 residues. Trimming at V came to 5 bases and at J to 4 bases, leaving 10 bases not matched to a gene. CDR1 and CDR2 (germline): SGHAT, FQNNGV.